This T cell receptor (beta chain) was recorded in a study of metastatic and nonmetastatic thyroid tumors (dated by TCRdb to the early 2020s). Background on the whole study: Repertoires from peripheral blood and from tumor or nodule tissue samples of malignant and benign thyroid patients were compared. The paper as a whole reports these results and caveats: In both blood and tumor samples, malignant tumors were reported to have significantly higher TCR beta diversity than benign nodules.

This clone showed up just a few times. Its antigen is currently not known. Base quality data are lacking; no much larger clone is found one base away. Library method: PCR. Instrument used: Illumina HiSeq 4000. High-throughput sequencing was used to profile the CDR3 region of the TCR beta-chain in every patient. The paper's processing steps were these. The researchers built a classifier to tell apart papillary thyroid cancer patients with distant metastasis, based on CDR3 differences among clinicopathological groups. The Shannon index was used to measure repertoire diversity, and the Morisita-Horn index was used to measure how similar tumor and blood repertoires were. In TCRdb, the public reads were trimmed at Q25 with fastp and aligned with MiXCR, with productive beta chains retained. V and J calls and clone size were set by TCRdb, not the authors. In this sample the table shows around 64,000 clones, 4% to 4.5% of which occur a single time. The ten largest make up about 22% of the sample.

No patient had received any treatment before thyroid surgery. Patient clinical samples collected from 2012 to 2018 were retrospectively analysed using T-cell receptor beta sequencing. V is cut back by 7 bases and J by 11 bases, with 14 bases in the junction unmatched. The CDR3 numbers 15 residues from cysteine through phenylalanine. The DNA shown is the 45-base CDR3, in frame from base 1. From the germline V gene (reference sequence), CDR1 is LNHDA and CDR2 is SQIVND. Recombination linked TRBV19 to TRBJ1-6, with 7 bases aligning to TRBD1. Sequenced: blood. The source is a female donor with papillary thyroid cancer or a benign thyroid nodule (not recorded which). Some clones in this sample may be carry-over from other donors' samples. CDR3 region: CASTETGQSGAPLHF. The DNA sequence follows: TGTGCCAGTACTGAGACGGGACAGTCCGGTGCACCCCTCCACTTT.